Below are 2 T cell receptor beta chains sequenced from a single sample in a study of blood T cell repertoires in COVID-19. TCRdb keeps only in-frame clones here, not all; method: immunoSEQ multiplex PCR. The data hold fewer than 350,000 clones, with 86% observed a single time. The source material was peripheral blood. The receptors shown here come from a man aged 35 to 55 with active or convalescent COVID-19.

The chain is built from TRBV5-1 and TRBJ2-1; 10 bases match TRBD2. The junction had 3 bases not matched to a gene; V was cut back by 4 bases and J by 2 bases. The CDR3 sequence is 15 residues long. CDR1 is SGHRS, CDR2 YFSETQ, per germline. The DNA for the CDR3 is TGCGCCAGCAGCAAACTAGCGGGACCCTACAATGAGCAGTTCTTC. Its translation: CASSKLAGPYNEQFF.

This clone turned up a few times. The rearrangement uses TRBV7-9 and TRBJ2-2; 7 bases align to TRBD1. Losses at the gene ends were 4 bases for V and 2 bases for J; bases not matched to a gene: 7. Germline V CDR1 and CDR2: SEHNR, FQNEAQ (reference sequence). This CDR3 region has 16 residues. CDR3 sequence (DNA): TGTGCCAGCAGCTACCCGACAGGGCCTAACACCGGGGAGCTGTTTTTT. Translated: CASSYPTGPNTGELFF. The whole variable domain, remainder taken from reference TRBV7-9 and TRBJ2-2, is DTGVSQNPRHKITKRGQNVTFRCDPISEHNRLYWYRQTLGQGPEFLTYFQNEAQLEKSRLLSDRFSAERPKGSFSTLEIQRTEQGDSAMYLCASSYPTGPNTGELFFGEGSRLTVL.